What follows are 19 T cell receptor beta chains derived from one specimen sequenced in a study of glioma-infiltrating T cells after dendritic cell vaccination. Libraries were prepared by immunoSEQ multiplex PCR; TCRdb keeps only in-frame clonotypes and omits some of them. Altogether more than 55,000 clones are present, about 83% being singletons, with the ten largest covering about 9%. The time point: after dendritic cell vaccination, including at tumor progression/relapse. This sample comprised blood, obtained after dendritic cell vaccination. Receptors were obtained from a human donor with glioblastoma.

V gene TRBV10-1 combines with J gene TRBJ1-5, with no clear D. The CDR3 covers 13 residues. Germline CDR1 is WNHNN and CDR2 is SYGVQD (reference sequence). The V and J ends lost 2 bases and 3 bases respectively, with 5 bases between them. The CDR3 nucleotides read TGCGCCAGCAGTGAGCCGGTCAATCAGCCCCAGCATTTT. Translated: CASSEPVNQPQHF.

The chain has TRBV19 and TRBJ2-1; a weak D match, TRBD1 (5 bases). The CDR3 has 15 amino acids. Trimming left V 9 bases short and J 6 bases short, with 21 bases between. Germline V gene lookup returns CDR1 LNHDA and CDR2 SQIVND (reference sequence). The DNA of the CDR3 is TGTGCCAGCACAAGGGCAGGGAAGTGGGGCAATGAGCAGTTCTTC. This encodes CASTRAGKWGNEQFF.

This clone occurred once. The chain recombines TRBV5-6 with TRBJ2-1, with a weak D call TRBD1 (6 bases). Deletions cut 3 bases from V and 2 bases from J, with 9 bases between. The CDR3 contains 14 residues. Germline lookup yields CDR1 SGHDT and CDR2 YYEEEE. CDR3 coding DNA: TGTGCCAGCAGCTCCCGACAGGCCTACAATGAGCAGTTCTTC. Amino acid sequence: CASSSRQAYNEQFF.

This rearrangement joins TRBV5-4 to TRBJ2-2; 15 nucleotides match TRBD2. CDR3 length equals 17 residues. Germline CDR1 reads SGHNT; CDR2 reads YYREEE (reference sequence). V dropped 4 bases and J dropped 8; count of bases not matched to a gene: 9. CDR3: CASSRRTSGGASGELFF. CDR3 nucleotides: TGTGCCAGCAGCCGTCGGACTAGCGGGGGGGCGTCTGGGGAGCTGTTTTTT.

The V and J genes are TRBV5-1 and TRBJ2-7; possible D gene TRBD2, 5 bases. Germline V gene data show CDR1 as SGHRS and CDR2 as YFSETQ. There are 13 residues in the CDR3. The V end was cut by 0 bases, the J end by 4 bases, with 8 bases between. The CDR3 reads CASSLAGVYEQYF. The CDR3 DNA reads TGCGCCAGCAGCTTGGCCGGGGTGTACGAGCAGTACTTC.

The chain uses TRBV29-1 and TRBJ1-3, with 7 bases fitting TRBD1. The CDR3 loop spans 13 amino acids. The germline V gene has CDR1 SQVTM and CDR2 ANQGSEA. V trimming: 7 bases; J trimming: 0 bases; junction bases outside the gene matches: 3. The CDR3 region has the DNA TGCAGCGGGGACAGCAGCTCTGGAAACACCATATATTTT. It codes for CSGDSSSGNTIYF.

The chain recombines TRBV4-1 with TRBJ1-2; D not certain. V dropped 2 bases and J dropped 1 base, with 8 bases sitting between them. Germline CDR1 and CDR2: MGHRA and YSYEKL. The CDR3 runs to 14 residues. The CDR3 sequence is CASSQIGVNYGYTF. CDR3 coding DNA: TGCGCCAGCAGCCAAATCGGGGTTAACTATGGCTACACCTTC.

This clone was picked up a small number of times. The V call is TRBV25-1, the J call TRBJ1-3, with D tentatively TRBD1 (6 bases). CDR1 is MGHDK and CDR2 is SYGVNS in the germline V gene. V lost 4 bases to trimming and J lost 0 bases, with 10 bases between them. This CDR3 spans 15 amino acids. Here the CDR3 reads CASSGTAFSGNTIYF. The CDR3 region has the DNA TGTGCCAGCAGTGGGACAGCATTCTCTGGAAACACCATATATTTT.

The rearrangement uses TRBV30 and TRBJ1-4; 8 bases align to TRBD1. The germline gives CDR1 GTSNPN, CDR2 SVGIG (reference sequence). Unmatched junction bases numbered 14, after V lost 0 bases and J lost 5 bases. This CDR3 comprises 18 residues. CDR3 bases: TGTGCCTGGAGTGTAGCGAATCTCAGGGGGCTGCGGAATGAAAAACTGTTTTTT. Protein product: CAWSVANLRGLRNEKLFF.

A remark on this clone: Other DNA sequences in the sample encode the same CDR3. The chain links TRBV27 to TRBJ2-3, with 7 bases matching TRBD2. V lost 5 bases and J lost 4; bases outside the gene matches: 3. Germline CDR1 MNHEY, CDR2 SMNVEV (reference sequence). CDR3 length equals 13 residues. As DNA, the CDR3 is TGTGCCAGCAGTCTCCTAGCGGCAGATACGCAGTATTTT. Translation gives CASSLLAADTQYF.

J is TRBJ1-1 and V is TRBV11-3, with unresolved D. This CDR3 is 14 amino acids long. CDR1 and CDR2 (germline): SGHNT, YENEEA. Trimming left V 5 bases short and J 8 bases short, with 18 bases between. The CDR3 nucleotides read TGTGCCAGCAGCCTGACCGATTTGGAGGTCGAAGCTTTCTTT. Translation: CASSLTDLEVEAFF.

This chain joins TRBV4-3 and TRBJ2-7; 7 nucleotides agree with TRBD1. The CDR3 spans 14 residues. The germline gives CDR1 LGHNA, CDR2 YSLEER. V lost 4 bases to trimming and J lost 0 bases; unmatched junction nucleotides: 3. In DNA form, the CDR3 reads TGCGCCAGCAGCCTACAGGGGAACTCCTACGAGCAGTACTTC. It specifies CASSLQGNSYEQYF.

The chain is built from TRBV6-4 and TRBJ2-1, with D possibly matching TRBD2 (5 bases). The CDR3 runs 15 residues. V dropped 0 bases and J dropped 0 bases, with 6 bases sitting between them. Looked up from germline, CDR1 is MRHNA and CDR2 is SNTAGT. CDR3 bases: TGTGCCAGCAGTGACTCGAGCGGCTCCTACAATGAGCAGTTCTTC. This gives the protein CASSDSSGSYNEQFF.

This chain uses TRBV7-9 with TRBJ1-4, with TRBD1 identical over 7 bases. The ends lost 4 bases at V and 7 bases at J; junction bases unmatched: 9. Germline values: CDR1 SEHNR, CDR2 FQNEAQ (reference sequence). This CDR3 has 15 amino acids. The DNA for the CDR3 is TGTGCCAGCAGCTCCAGCAGGGGGACGAGTGAAAAACTGTTTTTT. It codes for CASSSSRGTSEKLFF.

The CDR3 DNA follows: TGTGCCAGCAGTCAACGTGAGACAGATACGCAGTATTTT. It yields the protein CASSQRETDTQYF. V usage is TRBV25-1 and J usage is TRBJ2-3; D is uncertain. The CDR3 is 13 residues long. Germline V gene lookup returns CDR1 MGHDK and CDR2 SYGVNS. V lost 5 bases to trimming and J lost 3 bases, with 9 bases between them.

J is TRBJ2-7 and V is TRBV6-6; a possible D gene is TRBD1 (6 bases). V lost 0 bases, J lost 6 bases, and 12 bases lay in between. The CDR3 totals 14 residues. Germline V gene data show CDR1 as MNHNY and CDR2 as SVGAGI (reference sequence). The CDR3 sequence is CASSYSRGSGEQYF. Here the CDR3 DNA reads TGTGCCAGCAGTTACTCGAGGGGGTCGGGCGAGCAGTACTTC.

The chain employs TRBV5-4 and TRBJ2-5; a possible D gene is TRBD2 (6 bases). This CDR3 contains 13 residues. The germline V gene has CDR1 SGHNT and CDR2 YYREEE (reference sequence). With 4 bases removed from V and 2 bases from J, the gap between germline ends came to 9 bases. DNA for the CDR3: TGTGCCAGCAGCCGCGGGACTCAAGAGACCCAGTACTTC. Translation gives CASSRGTQETQYF.

This chain uses TRBV19 with TRBJ1-5, with D unresolved. Germline-derived CDR1 and CDR2 are LNHDA and SQIVND (reference sequence). Deletions cut 7 bases from V and 0 bases from J, with 16 bases between. The CDR3 length is 16 residues. The CDR3 DNA is TGTGCCAGTATGCGGGCATATTTAACTAGCAATCAGCCCCAGCATTTT. As protein: CASMRAYLTSNQPQHF. The entire variable domain, with the rest obtained from reference TRBV19 and TRBJ1-5, is as follows: DGGITQSPKYLFRKEGQNVTLSCEQNLNHDAMYWYRQDPGQGLRLIYYSQIVNDFQKGDIAEGYSVSREKKESFPLTVTSAQKNPTAFYLCASMRAYLTSNQPQHFGDGTRLSIL.

CDR3 region: CAISESRQVYSNQPQHF. CDR3 sequence (DNA): TGTGCCATCAGTGAGTCTAGGCAGGTATATAGCAATCAGCCCCAGCATTTT. The chain is built from TRBV10-3 and TRBJ1-5; D remains ambiguous. The ends were cut back, 0 bases at V and 0 bases at J, with 12 bases in the middle. Per the germline V gene, CDR1 is ENHRY and CDR2 is SYGVKD. The CDR3 runs 17 residues.